The 17 T cell receptor beta chains reported below all come from one sample, sequenced in a study of cytomegalovirus exposure and HLA in healthy donors. The PCR had 60 Vbeta and 13 Jbeta primers. The assay was immunoSEQ multiplex PCR, and TCRdb's table has in-frame clones only and misses some. The data show around 40,000 clones, roughly three quarters seen once. Sequenced sample: PBMCs. The receptors shown here come from a man aged 35 to 55 in good health and CMV-seronegative.

V is TRBV11-2 and J is TRBJ1-1; 7 bases map to TRBD1. CDR1 SGHAT and CDR2 FQNNGV come from the germline V gene. This CDR3 spans 15 amino acids. J lost 1 base, V lost 3 bases, and 5 bases had no gene match. The CDR3 spells CASSFLPGGNTEAFF. CDR3 in DNA: TGTGCCAGCAGCTTCCTTCCAGGGGGGAACACTGAAGCTTTCTTT.

CDR3 sequence: CASSVGQDYGYTF. CDR3 in DNA: TGTGCCAGCAGCGTAGGACAGGACTATGGCTACACCTTC. The chain carries TRBV9 and TRBJ1-2; TRBD1 is a possible D gene (6 bases). Germline CDR1 reads SGDLS; CDR2 reads YYNGEE. The CDR3 consists of 13 residues. V was clipped by 0 bases and J by 3 bases, with 6 bases between them.

The chain carries TRBV4-3 and TRBJ2-2; possible D gene TRBD2, 6 bases. The V gene lost 0 bases and the J gene lost 6 bases, with 8 bases spanning the gap. The CDR3 sequence is 14 residues long. Germline V gene lookup returns CDR1 LGHNA and CDR2 YSLEER. The CDR3 bases are TGCGCCAGCAGCCAAGAGGGGGGATCCGGGGAGCTGTTTTTT. It codes for CASSQEGGSGELFF.

This clone was counted a few times. The rearrangement links TRBV30 to TRBJ2-7, with 7 bases lining up with TRBD1. This CDR3 spans 12 amino acids. Germline-derived CDR1 and CDR2 are GTSNPN and SVGIG (reference sequence). V lost 2 bases and J lost 13; bases outside the gene matches: 11. CDR3 sequence: CAWSLSRQGPYF. In DNA, the CDR3 is TGTGCCTGGAGTCTCTCTAGACAGGGACCCTACTTC.

V gene TRBV20-1 combines with J gene TRBJ1-2; D unresolved. V lost 2 bases and J 5 bases, leaving 6 bases between the germline ends. Germline CDR1 reads DFQATT; CDR2 reads SNEGSKA (reference sequence). This CDR3 has 11 residues. The CDR3 DNA reads as TGCAGTGCTAGACCTGTATATGGCTACACCTTC. Translation: CSARPVYGYTF.

This clone was found once. This specimen includes other DNA sequences encoding the same CDR3. The chain couples TRBV6-5 to TRBJ2-7; D unresolved. This CDR3 comprises 14 residues. CDR1 and CDR2 (germline): MNHEY, SVGAGI. V lost 2 bases and J lost 1, with 9 bases in between. In DNA form, the CDR3 reads TGTGCCAGCAGTTACGGTCCAGGTTCCTACGAGCAGTACTTC. The encoded protein is CASSYGPGSYEQYF.

As DNA, the CDR3 is TGTGCCAGCAGAGAGGACAGGGTCACCGGGGAGCTGTTTTTT. Amino acids: CASREDRVTGELFF. The chain combines TRBV2 with TRBJ2-2, with TRBD1 matching 8 bases. V trimming: 6 bases; J trimming: 4 bases; junction bases outside the gene matches: 4. The CDR3 spans 14 residues. CDR1 is SNHLY, CDR2 FYNNEI, per germline. Supplemented by reference TRBV2 and TRBJ2-2, the full variable domain reads EPEVTQTPSHQVTQMGQEVILRCVPISNHLYFYWYRQILGQKVEFLVSFYNNEISEKSEIFDDQFSVERPDGSNFTLKIRSTKLEDSAMYFCASREDRVTGELFFGEGSRLTVL.

The chain's CDR3 is CASTTGGYGYTF. Written as DNA, the CDR3 is TGTGCCAGCACCACGGGGGGCTATGGCTACACCTTC. The chain is built from TRBV6-5 and TRBJ1-2; D might be TRBD1 (5 bases). The CDR3 totals 12 residues. The germline V and J ends were trimmed by 7 bases and 4 bases, with 10 bases remaining between them. CDR1 is MNHEY and CDR2 is SVGAGI in the germline V gene.

The chain recombines TRBV6-1 with TRBJ2-1, with 10 bases aligning to TRBD2. Germline V gives CDR1 MNHNS, CDR2 SASEGT. The CDR3 is 17 residues long. V lost 1 base and J lost 7; bases outside the gene matches: 10. CDR3 nucleotides: TGTGCCAGCAGTGAAGGGCCGGGACTAGCGCCGAGGAATGAGCAGTTCTTC. Translated, it gives CASSEGPGLAPRNEQFF.

Only one count was recorded for this clone. The chain carries TRBV7-2 and TRBJ2-1, with 9 bases matching TRBD2. From germline, CDR1 is SGHTA and CDR2 FQGNSA. With V trimmed by 5 bases and J by 4 bases, 9 bases remained unmatched. CDR3 size: 16 residues. In nucleotides, the CDR3 is TGTGCCAGCAGCGTCGTAGCGGGAGAGCTTTACAATGAGCAGTTCTTC. Protein sequence: CASSVVAGELYNEQFF.

The V and J genes are TRBV30 and TRBJ1-3; D is unresolved. Germline CDR1 reads GTSNPN; CDR2 reads SVGIG (reference sequence). V was pared by 2 bases and J by 4 bases, with 9 bases between. CDR3 length: 13 residues. Here the CDR3 DNA reads TGTGCCTGGAGTCCCGGACTCGGAAACACCATATATTTT. Translation gives CAWSPGLGNTIYF.

The chain links TRBV4-2 to TRBJ1-1, with no clear D. CDR1 LGHNA and CDR2 YNFKEQ come from the germline V gene. The germline V and J ends were trimmed by 1 base and 0 bases, with 6 bases remaining between them. The CDR3 loop spans 14 amino acids. Written as DNA, the CDR3 is TGTGCCAGCAGCCAAGCCGGGATGAACACTGAAGCTTTCTTT. It translates to CASSQAGMNTEAFF.

The J gene is TRBJ2-7, the V gene TRBV7-9; 9 nucleotides match TRBD2. CDR3 length: 14 amino acids. With 6 bases clipped from V and 6 bases from J, the junction kept 9 bases outside the gene matches. The germline gives CDR1 SEHNR, CDR2 FQNEAQ (reference sequence). CDR3 nucleotide sequence: TGTGCCAGCAGTTCAATAGCGGGGGTAGGCGAGCAGTACTTC. The encoded protein is CASSSIAGVGEQYF.

This chain joins TRBV5-1 and TRBJ2-5; D is uncertain. Germline assignment: CDR1 SGHRS and CDR2 YFSETQ. Trimming left V 2 bases short and J 5 bases short, with 4 bases between. The CDR3 loop spans 11 amino acids. The CDR3 region is CASSFGETQYF. The CDR3 nucleotides are TGCGCCAGCAGCTTCGGGGAGACCCAGTACTTC.

This clone was counted a single time. The CDR3 sequence is CASSLTPRGTQYF. The CDR3 nucleotides are TGTGCCAGCAGCTTAACCCCTCGGGGGACCCAGTACTTC. This rearrangement joins TRBV7-2 to TRBJ2-5, with D possibly being TRBD2 (5 bases). The CDR3 spans 13 residues. From germline, CDR1 is SGHTA and CDR2 FQGNSA. Between the trimmed V and J ends, which lost 2 bases and 7 bases, there was a span of 11 bases.

This rearrangement joins TRBV27 to TRBJ1-1; D is uncertain. Trimming left V 5 bases short and J 0 bases short, with 7 bases between. The CDR3 has 13 residues. The V gene's germline CDR1 is MNHEY and CDR2 SMNVEV (reference sequence). Here the CDR3 reads CASSLSLNTEAFF. The CDR3, as DNA: TGTGCCAGCAGTCTCTCTTTGAACACTGAAGCTTTCTTT.

This clone appeared a few times. The V gene is TRBV6-1, the J gene TRBJ2-7; tentative D call: TRBD2 (6 bases). Per the germline V gene, CDR1 is MNHNS and CDR2 is SASEGT. This CDR3 spans 13 amino acids. V gave up 5 bases and J gave up 4 bases, with 12 bases separating them. CDR3: CASSMGLIYEQYF. The CDR3 DNA follows: TGTGCCAGCAGTATGGGACTTATTTACGAGCAGTACTTC.